The clone carrying this T cell receptor (beta chain) was seen a few times. What it binds is not known. The entry originates in a study of T-cell memory formation after mild COVID-19. Across the study: The TCR clusters were mostly specific to one donor. Study results and limitations: Some clones that responded were present in memory (sampled pre-infection), which suggests cross-reactive memory joined.

Researchers used 5'RACE with constant-segment primers to make TCR alpha and TCR beta cDNA libraries that carry sample barcodes and UMIs. TCRdb redid the calling of the 5' RACE reads with MiXCR, one entry per CDR3 protein. This table holds more than 250,000 distinct CDR3 sequences, more than 15% found once. In germline, CDR1 is SGHVS, CDR2 FQNEAQ. The CDR3 consists of 18 residues. Germline trimming cut 0 bases from V and 5 bases from J; bases unmatched to any gene: 14. Sequencing input: PBMCs or a T cell subset sorted from them (not recorded which). The TCR comes from a man aged 18 to 30 who had mild COVID-19 (a few samples of this study predate the infection). Cell type and time point are not known. The chain couples TRBV7-8 to TRBJ2-5; 8 bases agree with TRBD1. The CDR3 bases are TGTGCCAGCAGCTTAGCCCTTCTCGGACAGGGCCGTGAGGAGACCCAGTACTTC. It codes for CASSLALLGQGREETQYF.